This T cell receptor (beta chain) was profiled in a study of CD8+CD57+ T cells in acquired aplastic anemia. Study-level information: The study obtained an average of about 3.1 ug of DNA from sorted CD4+ and CD8+ cells.

V lost 6 bases to trimming and J lost 3 bases; unmatched junction nucleotides: 12. The CDR3 is 17 amino acids. Germline V gene sequence: CDR1 SEHNR, CDR2 FQNEAQ (reference sequence). Profiling of TCR beta VDJ combinations and CDR3 sequences used genomic DNA as template. TCRdb re-analysed the reads in MiXCR, keeping a single row per CDR3 protein. Of about 190,000 distinct CDR3 sequences in the sample, 54% were seen once. The sequencing sample was made of sorted CD4+, CD8+, or CD8+CD57+ T cells (not recorded which) from PBMCs. The source is a human donor in good health, serving as a control. This chain uses TRBV7-9 with TRBJ2-7; 12 bases line up with TRBD2. The CDR3, as DNA: TGTGCCAGCAGTCCACGACTAGCGGGAGCTCTGGGCTACGAGCAGTACTTC. Its protein product is CASSPRLAGALGYEQYF.